Given below is one TCR beta chain in context. The record originates from a study of blood T cell repertoires in COVID-19. Study at large: Specimens from acute and convalescent COVID-19 originated in the United States, Italy and Spain.

Germline V lookup: CDR1 MNHEY, CDR2 SMNVEV (reference sequence). Trimming removed 4 bases at V and 5 bases at J, with 18 bases between. The CDR3 loop spans 15 amino acids. Original methodology: Estimated nucleated cell counts came from reference gene primer amplification. Using immunoSEQ multiplex PCR, the repertoire was profiled, and TCRdb retains in-frame clones only, with some absent. The V and J calls and the clone size are those of that table, but D and trimming were determined from the DNA. The sample includes under 300,000 clones, over 75% of them seen just once. The chain couples TRBV27 to TRBJ2-7; D is possibly TRBD1 (6 bases). The specimen was peripheral blood. The clonotype was recovered from a human donor in a cohort sampled during active COVID-19. The CDR3 sequence: CASSSSRTGNNEQYF. CDR3 nucleotide sequence: TGTGCCAGCAGTTCCTCCCGCACAGGGAACAACGAGCAGTACTTC.